The 26 T cell receptor beta chains presented below share a single source sample, sequenced in a study of post-analysis software for immune sequencing data. Study observations and caveats: TRBV5-6, TRBV5-1 and TRBV20-1 were among roughly five TRBV segments more frequent in patients than controls.

cDNA libraries of TCR beta carried unique molecular identifiers. TCRdb processed the PCR reads anew with MiXCR; each CDR3 protein has one entry. The sample yields around 770,000 distinct CDR3 sequences, more than 45% seen once. These TCRs' antigens remain unknown. Source material: blood. Receptors were obtained from a girl aged 5 to 17 with multiple sclerosis.

In this sample, this clonotype turned up a few times. The chain uses TRBV20-1 and TRBJ2-3, with 10 bases fitting TRBD2. The V and J ends lost 1 base and 1 base, in that order; junction bases with no gene match: 2. The CDR3 extends over 15 amino acids. In germline, CDR1 is DFQATT, CDR2 SNEGSKA (reference sequence). Here the CDR3 reads CSARGLAGRTDTQYF. The DNA for the CDR3 is TGCAGTGCTAGAGGACTAGCGGGCCGCACAGATACGCAGTATTTT.

This clonotype was seen a few times. This rearrangement joins TRBV29-1 to TRBJ2-3; 11 bases match TRBD1. The length of the CDR3 is 14 residues. With V trimmed by 7 bases and J by 0 bases, 3 bases remained unmatched. Germline CDR1 reads SQVTM; CDR2 reads ANQGSEA. This CDR3 reads CSAGTGGSTDTQYF. CDR3 bases: TGCAGCGCAGGGACAGGGGGTAGCACAGATACGCAGTATTTT.

This clonotype occurred a few times. This chain uses TRBV29-1 with TRBJ2-7; the D is unclear. The V end lost 5 bases, the J end lost 3 bases, and 14 bases lay between the germline ends. The CDR3 covers 13 residues. Germline CDR1 and CDR2: SQVTM and ANQGSEA. CDR3 amino acids: CSVRLFHHYEQYF. The CDR3 bases are TGCAGCGTTAGACTTTTCCATCACTACGAGCAGTACTTC.

The CDR3 loop is CASSEFKGTEQYF. For the CDR3, the DNA is TGTGCCAGCAGTGAATTCAAGGGGACCGAGCAGTACTTC. The rearrangement uses TRBV6-1 and TRBJ2-7; the D gene could be TRBD1 or TRBD2 (5 bases each). Deletions cut 2 bases from V and 6 bases from J, with 11 bases between. The CDR3 is made up of 13 amino acids. Germline CDR1 reads MNHNS; CDR2 reads SASEGT.

The V and J genes are TRBV6-1 and TRBJ2-1, with unresolved D. Looked up from germline, CDR1 is MNHNS and CDR2 is SASEGT. The V end was cut by 8 bases, the J end by 5 bases, with 7 bases between. The CDR3 runs 11 residues. The CDR3, as DNA: TGTGCCAGCCACGAGAACAATGAGCAGTTCTTC. Its protein product is CASHENNEQFF.

This clonotype was seen a few times. This chain connects TRBV4-3 to TRBJ1-2; D gene uncertain. This CDR3 has 14 residues. Trimming shortened V by 2 bases and J by 4 bases, and 11 bases separated the two germline ends. Germline CDR1 is LGHNA and CDR2 is YSLEER. The DNA for the CDR3 is TGCGCCAGCAGCCAATCCCCGGCACCCTATGGCTACACCTTC. Its translation: CASSQSPAPYGYTF.

The V gene is TRBV12-3 or TRBV12-4, the J gene TRBJ2-2, with TRBD1 matching 7 bases. V gave up 0 bases and J gave up 6 bases; unmatched junction bases: 4. CDR3 length equals 15 residues. CDR3 sequence (DNA): TGTGCCAGCAGTTTAGCGACAGGGCCAGCCGGGGAGCTGTTTTTT. Amino acid sequence: CASSLATGPAGELFF.

The chain combines TRBV2 with TRBJ2-4; the D is unclear. This CDR3 region has 13 residues. Trimming cost V 1 base and J 11 bases, with 12 bases left between them. Germline lookup yields CDR1 SNHLY and CDR2 FYNNEI. CDR3 loop: CASSEGIGVLQYF. In DNA form, the CDR3 reads TGTGCCAGCAGTGAAGGAATCGGAGTACTTCAGTACTTC. The full variable domain, rest sourced from reference TRBV2 and TRBJ2-4, is EPEVTQTPSHQVTQMGQEVILRCVPISNHLYFYWYRQILGQKVEFLVSFYNNEISEKSEIFDDQFSVERPDGSNFTLKIRSTKLEDSAMYFCASSEGIGVLQYFGAGTRLSVL.

The chain carries TRBV7-2 and TRBJ2-1, with D possibly TRBD1 on 5 matching bases. The V end lost 1 base, the J end lost 9 bases, and 13 bases lay between the germline ends. This CDR3 region has 14 residues. Germline V gene sequence: CDR1 SGHTA, CDR2 FQGNSA. CDR3 nucleotide sequence: TGTGCCAGCAGCTTAGTACAGGCGGAGAGTGAGCAGTTCTTC. Its translation is CASSLVQAESEQFF.

This clonotype was seen ten or more times. V is TRBV27 and J is TRBJ1-2, with 11 positions matching TRBD1. The CDR3 length is 15 residues. V lost 9 bases and J lost 6; bases outside the gene matches: 12. From germline, CDR1 is MNHEY and CDR2 SMNVEV (reference sequence). CDR3 DNA: TGTGCCAGTAAACACGGACAGGGGGCCCAACATGGCTACACCTTC. This sequence encodes CASKHGQGAQHGYTF.

The chain joins TRBV19 to TRBJ2-1, with D possibly TRBD2 on 7 matching bases. The V end lost 3 bases, the J end lost 12 bases, and 9 bases lay between the germline ends. The CDR3 sequence is 11 residues long. Germline CDR1 is LNHDA and CDR2 is SQIVND (reference sequence). CDR3 amino acids: CASSMGGRQFF. For the CDR3, the DNA is TGTGCCAGTAGTATGGGGGGGCGGCAGTTCTTC.

In DNA, the CDR3 is TGCAGCGTTGGGGCTAGCGGGTCCAATGAGCAGTTCTTC. It codes for CSVGASGSNEQFF. V gene TRBV29-1 combines with J gene TRBJ2-1; 8 bases map to TRBD2. Germline V gene sequence: CDR1 SQVTM, CDR2 ANQGSEA. The trim removed 4 bases at V and 6 bases at J, leaving 5 bases unmatched. The CDR3 covers 13 residues.

Comment on this clonotype: A read error may account for a junction end that differs from germline. The genes are TRBV12-3 or TRBV12-4 and TRBJ2-3; a possible D gene is TRBD1 (6 bases). This CDR3 contains 16 residues. The CDR3 sequence is CASSQESGVRTDTEYF. CDR3 in DNA: TGTGCCAGCAGTCAAGAGTCAGGGGTTCGCACAGATACGGAGTATTTT.

This clonotype was detected only a few times. The chain recombines TRBV19 with TRBJ1-1; D gene unclear. V was cut by 5 bases and J by 0 bases, with 7 bases left in between. Germline V lookup: CDR1 LNHDA, CDR2 SQIVND (reference sequence). The CDR3 loop spans 13 amino acids. The CDR3 DNA is TGTGCCAGTAGTGGGCGGCTGAACACTGAAGCTTTCTTT. Amino acids: CASSGRLNTEAFF.

The CDR3 sequence is CSAGGQSLEKLFF. In nucleotides, the CDR3 is TGCAGTGCTGGGGGACAGTCACTTGAAAAACTGTTTTTT. This chain uses TRBV20-1 with TRBJ1-4, with TRBD1 identical over 7 bases. V lost 5 bases, J lost 7 bases, and 7 bases stayed unmatched. CDR1 is DFQATT and CDR2 is SNEGSKA in the germline V gene (reference sequence). This CDR3 region has 13 residues.

The rearrangement joins TRBV20-1 to TRBJ2-1, with 9 bases matching TRBD2. J gave up 1 base and V 6 bases, and 7 bases lay outside the gene matches. The CDR3 is made up of 15 amino acids. The V gene's germline CDR1 is DFQATT and CDR2 SNEGSKA (reference sequence). In DNA, the CDR3 is TGCAGTGCCGTCCAAGCGGGAGGATCCTACAATGAGCAGTTCTTC. Protein product: CSAVQAGGSYNEQFF.

This clonotype was recorded a few times. The chain combines TRBV20-1 with TRBJ1-5; 9 nucleotides agree with TRBD1. The V and J ends lost 1 base and 6 bases, in that order; junction bases with no gene match: 7. Looked up from germline, CDR1 is DFQATT and CDR2 is SNEGSKA (reference sequence). CDR3 size: 15 residues. This CDR3 reads CSARASQDRGQPQHF. CDR3 DNA: TGCAGTGCTAGAGCTTCACAGGACAGGGGTCAGCCCCAGCATTTT.

V and J are TRBV4-1 and TRBJ1-5; unclear D gene. The germline gives CDR1 MGHRA, CDR2 YSYEKL. The V gene lost 0 bases and the J gene lost 3 bases, with 12 bases spanning the gap. This CDR3 has 16 residues. In DNA form, the CDR3 reads TGCGCCAGCAGCCAAGATTCTGGCCAGGACAATCAGCCCCAGCATTTT. Translating it yields CASSQDSGQDNQPQHF.

This clonotype was seen only once. V gene TRBV10-3 combines with J gene TRBJ2-5; 11 nucleotides line up with TRBD2. The V gene end was trimmed by 3 bases and the J gene end by 4 bases; junction bases not matched to a gene: 10. CDR1 ENHRY and CDR2 SYGVKD come from the germline V gene. The CDR3 sequence is 17 residues long. This CDR3 is CAISDSGLAGSGETQYF. DNA for the CDR3: TGTGCCATCAGTGATTCCGGACTAGCGGGTTCGGGAGAGACCCAGTACTTC.

The chain's CDR3 is CASSTRPWPQETQYF. DNA of the CDR3: TGTGCCAGCAGCACCCGACCCTGGCCCCAAGAGACCCAGTACTTC. J is TRBJ2-5 and V is TRBV7-2; D unresolved. Germline CDR1 is SGHTA and CDR2 is FQGNSA. The CDR3 loop spans 15 amino acids. Trimming pared 5 bases from V and 1 base from J, leaving 14 bases between.

The V and J genes are TRBV6-2 or TRBV6-3 and TRBJ2-1; D is perhaps TRBD1 or TRBD2 (6 bases each). Trimming took off 1 base at V and 8 bases at J, with 9 bases between the two ends. CDR1 MNHEY and CDR2 SVGEGT come from the germline V gene. This CDR3 contains 13 residues. The DNA of the CDR3 is TGTGCCAGCAGTTACTGGGGGGCGGATGAGCAGTTCTTC. This translates into CASSYWGADEQFF.

V and J are TRBV6-7 and TRBJ1-5; D remains unclear. TRBV6-7 is an ORF, with its function uncertain. The V end was cut by 11 bases, the J end by 5 bases, with 13 bases between. This CDR3 has 12 amino acids. DNA of the CDR3: TGTGCCGTCCGCCAAAATTATCAGCCCCAGCATTTT. It translates to CAVRQNYQPQHF.

The chain uses TRBV4-2 and TRBJ1-2; D ambiguous. This CDR3 is 15 amino acids long. V was trimmed by 4 bases and J by 8 bases, leaving 20 bases between them. CDR1 is LGHNA, CDR2 YNFKEQ, per germline. Here the CDR3 DNA reads TGTGCCAGCAGCCCAAACCCGGTAGGGAGGGAGGGCTACACCTTC. Its translation is CASSPNPVGREGYTF.

The chain recombines TRBV5-4 with TRBJ1-1; D perhaps matches TRBD1 (5 bases). The CDR3 has 14 amino acids. Trimming pared 4 bases from V and 2 bases from J, leaving 12 bases between. Germline V CDR1 and CDR2: SGHNT, YYREEE (reference sequence). As DNA, the CDR3 is TGTGCCAGCAGCAGCCGGGACGGTAACACTGAAGCTTTCTTT. Translation: CASSSRDGNTEAFF.

A few counts support this clonotype. This chain's CDR3 is CAWRERGTLGQYF. In DNA form, the CDR3 reads TGTGCCTGGAGAGAACGGGGGACGTTGGGGCAGTACTTC. The V gene is TRBV30, the J gene TRBJ2-5, with D maybe TRBD2 (6 bases). The germline V and J ends were trimmed by 3 bases and 11 bases, with 19 bases remaining between them. There are 13 residues in the CDR3. CDR1 is GTSNPN, CDR2 SVGIG, per germline (reference sequence).

The V and J genes are TRBV29-1 and TRBJ2-7; 10 bases fit TRBD2. Matching the DNA end better, TRBJ2-5 makes the J call doubtful. The CDR3 has 14 residues. Germline V gene sequence: CDR1 SQVTM, CDR2 ANQGSEA. CDR3 amino acids: CSGYLAGAGETQYF. The CDR3 region has the DNA TGCAGCGGATACCTAGCGGGAGCTGGGGAGACCCAGTACTTC.